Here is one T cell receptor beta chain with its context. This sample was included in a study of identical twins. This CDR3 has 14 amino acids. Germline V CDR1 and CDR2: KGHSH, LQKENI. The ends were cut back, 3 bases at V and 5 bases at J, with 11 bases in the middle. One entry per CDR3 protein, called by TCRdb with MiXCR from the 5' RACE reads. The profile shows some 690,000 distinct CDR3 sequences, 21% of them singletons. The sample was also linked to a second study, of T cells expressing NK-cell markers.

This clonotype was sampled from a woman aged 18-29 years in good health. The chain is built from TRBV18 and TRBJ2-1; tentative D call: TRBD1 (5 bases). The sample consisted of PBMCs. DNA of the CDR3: TGTGCCAGCTCACCGTCAGGGCGCAACAATGAGCAGTTCTTC. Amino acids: CASSPSGRNNEQFF.